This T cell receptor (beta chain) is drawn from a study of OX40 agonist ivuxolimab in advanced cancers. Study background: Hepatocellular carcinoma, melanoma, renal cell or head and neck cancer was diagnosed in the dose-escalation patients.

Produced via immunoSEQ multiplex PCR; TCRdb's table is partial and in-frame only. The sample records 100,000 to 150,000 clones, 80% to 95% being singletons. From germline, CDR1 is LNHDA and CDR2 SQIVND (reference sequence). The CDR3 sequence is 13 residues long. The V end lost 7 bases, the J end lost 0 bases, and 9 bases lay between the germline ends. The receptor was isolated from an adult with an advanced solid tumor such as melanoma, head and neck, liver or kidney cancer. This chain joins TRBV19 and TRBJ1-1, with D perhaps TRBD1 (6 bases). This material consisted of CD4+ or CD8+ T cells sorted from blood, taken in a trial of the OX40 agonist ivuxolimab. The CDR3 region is CASKTGMNTEAFF. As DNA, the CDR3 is TGTGCCAGTAAAACAGGGATGAACACTGAAGCTTTCTTT.